The following is a TCR beta chain sequence with its context. Authors' methods: Researchers report that nucleated cell counts were estimated from reference gene primer amplification. This table comes from immunoSEQ multiplex PCR, and its TCRdb copy is limited to in-frame clones, with some not included. V and J calls and clone size follow that table, whereas D and trimming were derived from the DNA. The table shows 80,000 to 90,000 clones, with 80% to 90% occurring only once. This entry is derived from a study of blood T cell repertoires in COVID-19. Whole-study context: Samples of COVID-19 (acute and convalescent) were obtained from the United States, Italy and Spain. PBMCs, B-cell-depleted T cells, or T cells provided the cDNA or gDNA that made up the material.

This CDR3 contains 15 residues. From germline, CDR1 is LNHDA and CDR2 SQIVND (reference sequence). The V end was cut by 6 bases, the J end by 7 bases, with 19 bases between. The receptor comes from a man older than 75 with active or convalescent COVID-19. Sequencing used peripheral blood. The J gene is TRBJ2-1, the V gene TRBV19, with a possible D match to TRBD2 (6 bases). CDR3 coding DNA: TGTGCCAGTAGCCGAAGGGACGCGGGGAGTAATGAGCAGTTCTTC. Translation gives CASSRRDAGSNEQFF.